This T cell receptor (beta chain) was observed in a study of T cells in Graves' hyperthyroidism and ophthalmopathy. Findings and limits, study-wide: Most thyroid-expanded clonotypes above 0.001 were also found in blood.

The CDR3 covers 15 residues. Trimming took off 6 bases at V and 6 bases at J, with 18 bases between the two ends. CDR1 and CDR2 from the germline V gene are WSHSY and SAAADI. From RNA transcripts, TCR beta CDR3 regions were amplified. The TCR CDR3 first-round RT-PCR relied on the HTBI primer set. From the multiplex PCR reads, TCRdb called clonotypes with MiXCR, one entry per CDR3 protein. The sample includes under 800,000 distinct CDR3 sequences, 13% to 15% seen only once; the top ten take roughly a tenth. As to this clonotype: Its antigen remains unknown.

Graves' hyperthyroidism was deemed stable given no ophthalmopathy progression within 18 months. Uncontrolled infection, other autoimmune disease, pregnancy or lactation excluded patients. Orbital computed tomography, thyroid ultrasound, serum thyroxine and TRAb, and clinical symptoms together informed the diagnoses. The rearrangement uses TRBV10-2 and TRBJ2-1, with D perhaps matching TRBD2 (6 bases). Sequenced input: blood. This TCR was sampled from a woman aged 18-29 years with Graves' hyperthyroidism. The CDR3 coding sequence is TGCGCCAGCAGGACGCCCGGGACTTACCGCAATGAGCAGTTCTTC. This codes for CASRTPGTYRNEQFF.